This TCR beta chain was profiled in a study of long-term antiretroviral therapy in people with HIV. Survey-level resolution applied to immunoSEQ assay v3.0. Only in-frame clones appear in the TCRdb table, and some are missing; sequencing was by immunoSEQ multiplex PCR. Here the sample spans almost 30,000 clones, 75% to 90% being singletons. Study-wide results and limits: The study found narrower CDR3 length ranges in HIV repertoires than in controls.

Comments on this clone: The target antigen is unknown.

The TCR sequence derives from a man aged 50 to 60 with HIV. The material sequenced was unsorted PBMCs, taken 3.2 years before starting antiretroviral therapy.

The CDR3 bases are TGTGCCAGCAGCCCCCCCAGGGACAGGGGGTTGTACGAGCAGTACTTC. This translates into CASSPPRDRGLYEQYF. The chain is built from TRBV7-9 and TRBJ2-7, with TRBD1 matching 11 bases. The length of the CDR3 is 16 residues. Unmatched junction bases numbered 10, after V lost 5 bases and J lost 4 bases. CDR1 is SEHNR, CDR2 FQNEAQ, per germline (reference sequence).